The 4 T cell receptor beta chains given below trace back to one sample, sequenced in a study of CD8 T cells in ankylosing spondylitis. Findings of the study overall: A TCR beta motif of fewer than ten highly homologous variants seemed to mark ankylosing spondylitis blood.

Using its own MiXCR run on the 5' RACE reads, TCRdb lists one record per CDR3 protein. Here the sample spans 350,000 or so distinct CDR3 sequences, approximately 8.2% being singletons. Their target antigens are unknown. The sequenced sample was blood, either unsorted or a sorted T cell fraction (not recorded which). The source of these receptors is a male donor with ankylosing spondylitis.

This clonotype was seen at least ten times. The chain links TRBV14 to TRBJ2-1, with 7 nucleotides matching TRBD2. V was pared by 0 bases and J by 1 base, with 12 bases of the junction left unmatched. The CDR3 is 19 residues long. Germline V CDR1 and CDR2: SGHDN, FVKESK. CDR3 in amino acids: CASSQDWRTAGRSYNEQFF. CDR3 DNA: TGTGCCAGCAGCCAAGATTGGCGAACAGCGGGAAGGTCCTACAATGAGCAGTTCTTC. Full variable domain (remainder filled in from reference TRBV14 and TRBJ2-1): EAGVTQFPSHSVIEKGQTVTLRCDPISGHDNLYWYRRVMGKEIKFLLHFVKESKQDESGMPNNRFLAERTGGTYSTLKVQPAELEDSGVYFCASSQDWRTAGRSYNEQFFGPGTRLTVL.

This clonotype was seen repeatedly, ten times or more. The gene calls are TRBV7-2 and TRBJ1-3; D uncertain. Trimming stripped 5 bases from V and 0 bases from J, with 8 bases between. In germline, CDR1 is SGHTA, CDR2 FQGNSA. The CDR3 consists of 14 residues. CDR3 coding DNA: TGTGCCAGCAGCGCTATGTACTCTGGAAACACCATATATTTT. Protein sequence: CASSAMYSGNTIYF.

This clonotype appeared a few times. The chain has TRBV7-2 and TRBJ2-2, with D perhaps matching TRBD2 (6 bases). The V gene's germline CDR1 is SGHTA and CDR2 FQGNSA. V was trimmed by 1 base and J by 1 base, leaving 10 bases between them. CDR3 length: 16 residues. The CDR3 loop reads CASSLVASENTGELFF. Written as DNA, the CDR3 is TGTGCCAGCAGCTTAGTTGCTAGCGAGAACACCGGGGAGCTGTTTTTT.

The V and J genes are TRBV3-1 and TRBJ2-1; unclear D gene. V shed 2 bases and J shed 8 bases, with 4 bases lying between them. CDR1 LGHDT and CDR2 YNNKEL come from the germline V gene (reference sequence). This CDR3 contains 11 residues. CDR3 sequence: CASSQIHEQFF. The CDR3 DNA reads as TGTGCCAGCAGCCAAATCCATGAGCAGTTCTTC.